The 5 T cell receptor beta chains listed next were all sequenced from one sample in a study of blood T cell repertoires in COVID-19 (dated by TCRdb to the early 2020s). Library preparation used the immunoSEQ multiplex PCR assay. TCRdb stores this immuneACCESS table with in-frame sequences only. Part of the clones is absent; in the studies checked, under half of the shortfall reflects unresolved V genes, and no reason is known for the rest. The table for this sample lists about 130,000 clones; 86% of them were counted only once. About 10% of the sample is taken by the ten largest. Material: peripheral blood. Receptor source: a woman in her 70s with COVID-19, enrolled during active disease.

The CDR3 DNA is TGTGCCAGCTCAACGGAGGTCGGCTCCTATAATTCACCCCTCCACTTT. It specifies CASSTEVGSYNSPLHF. The V gene is TRBV18, the J gene TRBJ1-6; no clear D gene. The CDR3 spans 16 residues. Looked up from germline, CDR1 is KGHSH and CDR2 is LQKENI. Deletions cut 5 bases from V and 0 bases from J, with 11 bases between.

The chain has TRBV6-5 and TRBJ1-1; 7 bases match TRBD1. V lost 8 bases to trimming and J lost 5 bases; unmatched junction nucleotides: 11. The CDR3 runs 14 residues. CDR1 and CDR2 (germline): MNHEY, SVGAGI. In nucleotides, the CDR3 is TGTGCCAGCCAGGACGCAGGGGGATTGACTGAAGCTTTCTTT. Amino acids: CASQDAGGLTEAFF.

The CDR3 protein is CASSYRQGDTDTQYF. The CDR3 nucleotides are TGTGCCAGCAGTTACCGACAGGGGGACACAGATACGCAGTATTTT. The genes are TRBV6-5 and TRBJ2-3; 9 bases map to TRBD1. The CDR3 is 15 residues long. V trimming: 2 bases; J trimming: 2 bases; junction bases outside the gene matches: 2. From germline, CDR1 is MNHEY and CDR2 SVGAGI.

The genes are TRBV6-6 and TRBJ2-5; D gene ambiguous. V was clipped by 7 bases and J by 2 bases, with 11 bases between them. The CDR3 has 13 residues. CDR1 is MNHNY and CDR2 is SVGAGI in the germline V gene (reference sequence). CDR3 coding DNA: TGTGCCAGCACCCAGCAGGTTCAAGAGACCCAGTACTTC. It codes for CASTQQVQETQYF.

The chain carries TRBV9 and TRBJ2-1, with D unresolved. Between the trimmed V and J ends, which lost 0 bases and 0 bases, there was a span of 13 bases. Germline values: CDR1 SGDLS, CDR2 YYNGEE. This CDR3 is built from 17 residues. CDR3 coding DNA: TGTGCCAGCAGCGTAGTGCCCTCCACGAGCTCCTACAATGAGCAGTTCTTC. Translation: CASSVVPSTSSYNEQFF. Variable domain in full (rest from reference TRBV9 and TRBJ2-1): DSGVTQTPKHLITATGQRVTLRCSPRSGDLSVYWYQQSLDQGLQFLIQYYNGEERAKGNILERFSAQQFPDLHSELNLSSLELGDSALYFCASSVVPSTSSYNEQFFGPGTRLTVL.